Presented here are 24 T cell receptor beta chains from one specimen sequenced in a study of T cell repertoires in cytomegalovirus infection. MiXCR was run by TCRdb on the reads, yielding one entry per CDR3 protein. The table lists just under 550,000 distinct CDR3 sequences, about 25% of them singletons. Sequencing was performed on PBMCs. These receptors all come from a human donor in good health (CMV status not recorded). Some clones in this sample may be carry-over from other donors' samples.

The chain has TRBV7-2 and TRBJ1-2; TRBD1 matches 8 bases. V trimming: 2 bases; J trimming: 8 bases; junction bases outside the gene matches: 1. Germline loops: CDR1 SGHTA, CDR2 FQGNSA. CDR3 size: 12 residues. CDR3 in amino acids: CASSLWDRGYTF. Here the CDR3 DNA reads TGTGCCAGCAGCTTATGGGACAGGGGCTACACCTTC. The variable domain in full, completed from reference TRBV7-2 and TRBJ1-2, reads GAGVSQSPSNKVTEKGKDVELRCDPISGHTALYWYRQSLGQGLEFLIYFQGNSAPDKSGLPSDRFSAERTGGSVSTLTIQRTQQEDSAVYLCASSLWDRGYTFGSGTRLTVV.

In this sample, this clonotype turned up many times. The gene calls are TRBV7-6 and TRBJ2-1, with TRBD2 matching 8 bases. The CDR3 length is 19 residues. Germline V gene data show CDR1 as SGHVS and CDR2 as FNYEAQ. The V gene end was trimmed by 1 base and the J gene end by 7 bases; junction bases not matched to a gene: 18. The CDR3 DNA sequence: TGTGCCAGCAGCTTAGATTATTATAGCGGGAAGGGAGATGGGAATGAGCAGTTCTTC. Translation gives CASSLDYYSGKGDGNEQFF. The full variable domain, in which reference TRBV7-6 and TRBJ2-1 provide the parts outside the CDR3, is GAGVSQSPRYKVTKRGQDVALRCDPISGHVSLYWYRQALGQGPEFLTYFNYEAQQDKSGLPNDRFSAERPEGSISTLTIQRTEQRDSAMYRCASSLDYYSGKGDGNEQFFGPGTRLTVL.

The chain has TRBV29-1 and TRBJ2-6, with a tentative D call TRBD2 (5 bases). CDR1 is SQVTM and CDR2 is ANQGSEA in the germline V gene. The V and J ends lost 6 bases and 1 base respectively, with 7 bases between them. This CDR3 has 13 residues. CDR3 sequence: CSVSGSGANVLTF. As DNA, the CDR3 is TGCAGCGTATCGGGGTCTGGGGCCAACGTCCTGACTTTC.

In its sample, this clonotype was seen many times. In DNA, the CDR3 is TGTGCCAGCAGCTTCGACAGGGACCGCACAGATACGCAGTATTTT. Translating gives CASSFDRDRTDTQYF. The V call is TRBV7-2, the J call TRBJ2-3; the match to TRBD1 covers 7 bases. Per germline, CDR1 SGHTA and CDR2 FQGNSA. The V gene end was trimmed by 3 bases and the J gene end by 1 base; junction bases not matched to a gene: 4. There are 15 residues in the CDR3.

This clonotype has a count of ten or more. The V and J genes are TRBV6-1 and TRBJ2-5; 8 bases match TRBD2. V dropped 5 bases and J dropped 2; count of bases not matched to a gene: 4. The CDR3 runs 14 residues. In germline, CDR1 is MNHNS, CDR2 SASEGT. The CDR3 DNA sequence: TGTGCCAGCAGTAAGACTAGCGAGCAAGAGACCCAGTACTTC. This translates into CASSKTSEQETQYF.

The chain has TRBV6-1 and TRBJ2-7, with D tentatively TRBD1 or TRBD2 (5 bases each). The CDR3 consists of 13 residues. Trimming shortened V by 7 bases and J by 5 bases, and 15 bases separated the two germline ends. Germline CDR1 is MNHNS and CDR2 is SASEGT. The CDR3 DNA reads TGTGCCAGCACAAATAGCGTGGGGCACGAGCAGTACTTC. Translated: CASTNSVGHEQYF.

The chain carries TRBV19 and TRBJ2-5; the D is unclear. V lost 10 bases to trimming and J lost 2 bases, with 14 bases between them. The germline gives CDR1 LNHDA, CDR2 SQIVND (reference sequence). The length of the CDR3 is 13 residues. The CDR3 region is CATSPGQQETQYF. CDR3 coding DNA: TGTGCCACTTCCCCGGGCCAGCAAGAGACCCAGTACTTC.

J is TRBJ2-3 and V is TRBV10-3, with D unclear. Trimming took off 5 bases at V and 2 bases at J, with 8 bases between the two ends. Germline V gene data show CDR1 as ENHRY and CDR2 as SYGVKD. The CDR3 runs 13 residues. The CDR3 DNA follows: TGTGCCATCAGTTTTTTCCTCACAGATACGCAGTATTTT. This codes for CAISFFLTDTQYF.

In regard to this clonotype: This may arise from a read error, as a much more abundant clone is one base away. This chain uses TRBV7-3 with TRBJ2-1, with 8 bases matching TRBD2. The CDR3 loop spans 14 amino acids. Per the germline V gene, CDR1 is SGHTA and CDR2 is FQGTGA. The trim removed 8 bases at V and 1 base at J, leaving 4 bases unmatched. CDR3 sequence (DNA): TGTGCCAGCGGCGGGGGGAAATCCTACAATGAGCAGTTCTTC. Its translation is CASGGGKSYNEQFF.

Points on this clonotype: At one end, the junction sequence differs from germline, possibly due to a read error. The chain carries TRBV11-2 and TRBJ1-5, with 8 bases fitting TRBD1. The CDR3 consists of 14 residues. CDR1 and CDR2 from the germline V gene are SGHAT and FQNNGV. The CDR3 loop is CSSSLGQGERPQHF. The CDR3 DNA follows: TGTTCCAGCAGCTTAGGACAGGGCGAACGGCCCCAGCATTTT.

V gene TRBV30 combines with J gene TRBJ1-5; weak D call: TRBD1 (6 bases). This CDR3 contains 14 residues. CDR1 and CDR2 (germline): GTSNPN, SVGIG (reference sequence). Trimming cost V 3 bases and J 1 base, with 10 bases left between them. CDR3 in amino acids: CAWRGGQSNQPQHF. The CDR3 DNA reads TGTGCCTGGAGGGGGGGGCAGAGCAATCAGCCCCAGCATTTT.

This clonotype showed up just a few times. The genes are TRBV27 and TRBJ1-5; perhaps TRBD1 as D (5 bases). The CDR3 runs to 17 residues. V lost 0 bases and J lost 6, with 18 bases in between. CDR1 and CDR2 (germline): MNHEY, SMNVEV (reference sequence). CDR3 coding DNA: TGTGCCAGCAGTTTATCGGAGAAAGGGGAGGAGAGTCAGCCCCAGCATTTT. This translates into CASSLSEKGEESQPQHF.

This clonotype is a singleton in its sample. The V call is TRBV10-2, the J call TRBJ1-1, with 9 bases that match TRBD1. CDR3 length equals 15 residues. CDR1 WSHSY and CDR2 SAAADI come from the germline V gene. V gave up 6 bases and J gave up 1 base; unmatched junction bases: 6. The CDR3 reads CASSGTGFGNTEAFF. DNA for the CDR3: TGCGCCAGCAGCGGGACAGGGTTCGGGAACACTGAAGCTTTCTTT.

In its sample, this clonotype was seen a few times. This sequence joins TRBV7-2 and TRBJ1-5; D may be TRBD1 (5 bases). This CDR3 is built from 12 residues. Trimming took off 8 bases at V and 9 bases at J, with 14 bases between the two ends. Germline lookup yields CDR1 SGHTA and CDR2 FQGNSA. The CDR3 spells CASAEPGTPQHF. For the CDR3, the DNA is TGTGCCAGCGCCGAACCGGGGACGCCCCAGCATTTT.

This clonotype was detected only a few times. V is TRBV15 and J is TRBJ2-1, with D perhaps being TRBD1 or TRBD2 (5 bases each). The CDR3 spans 13 residues. The germline V and J ends were trimmed by 5 bases and 4 bases, with 9 bases remaining between them. From germline, CDR1 is LNHNV and CDR2 YYDKDF (reference sequence). The CDR3 bases are TGTGCCACCAGCCCGGGGCGTTACAATGAGCAGTTCTTC. Its protein is CATSPGRYNEQFF.

This clonotype has more than one count but fewer than ten. The chain uses TRBV7-9 and TRBJ1-3; 9 bases line up with TRBD1. V trimming: 0 bases; J trimming: 2 bases; junction bases outside the gene matches: 2. Germline V lookup: CDR1 SEHNR, CDR2 FQNEAQ (reference sequence). The CDR3 spans 16 residues. The CDR3 nucleotides are TGTGCCAGCAGCTTAGCAAGGGACAGGGCTGGAAACACCATATATTTT. Translated: CASSLARDRAGNTIYF.

The chain combines TRBV4-1 with TRBJ1-5, with 8 bases lining up with TRBD1. The CDR3 spans 14 residues. The germline V gene encodes CDR1 MGHRA and CDR2 YSYEKL. V dropped 1 base and J dropped 7; count of bases not matched to a gene: 3. This CDR3 is CASSQATGDQPQHF. In nucleotides, the CDR3 is TGCGCCAGCAGCCAAGCGACAGGGGACCAGCCCCAGCATTTT.

The rearrangement links TRBV5-5 to TRBJ2-7; 7 bases line up with TRBD2. The V gene's germline CDR1 is SGHKS and CDR2 YYEKEE (reference sequence). The CDR3 covers 14 residues. V gave up 1 base and J gave up 7 bases; unmatched junction bases: 8. The CDR3 spells CASSLLTSFSEQYV. The CDR3 DNA sequence: TGTGCCAGCAGCTTGTTGACTAGCTTTAGTGAGCAGTACGTC.

V is TRBV7-3 and J is TRBJ2-2, with D tentatively TRBD1 (5 bases). V lost 4 bases, J lost 1 base, and 7 bases lay in between. Germline values: CDR1 SGHTA, CDR2 FQGTGA. CDR3 length: 14 residues. The CDR3 DNA reads as TGTGCCAGCAGCTCTACAGGGAACACCGGGGAGCTGTTTTTT. Translated, it gives CASSSTGNTGELFF.

V is TRBV6-6 and J is TRBJ1-2; D might be TRBD1 (5 bases). Germline values: CDR1 MNHNY, CDR2 SVGAGI (reference sequence). The CDR3 consists of 16 residues. Trimming pared 2 bases from V and 2 bases from J, leaving 15 bases between. CDR3 region: CASSYGAGGINYGYTF. The CDR3, as DNA: TGTGCCAGCAGTTACGGGGCGGGGGGTATAAACTATGGCTACACCTTC.

The chain couples TRBV7-8 to TRBJ2-1; 8 bases are shared with TRBD1. The CDR3 is made up of 17 amino acids. Unmatched junction bases numbered 9, after V lost 5 bases and J lost 0 bases. The V gene's germline CDR1 is SGHVS and CDR2 FQNEAQ. CDR3 in DNA: TGTGCCAGCAGCCCACGGGACAGGTTCAGCTCCTACAATGAGCAGTTCTTC. Translated, it gives CASSPRDRFSSYNEQFF.

The CDR3 coding sequence is TGTGCCACCAGCAGAGAGGGGGAACCTACGTATGGCTACACCTTC. The encoded protein is CATSREGEPTYGYTF. This rearrangement joins TRBV15 to TRBJ1-2; D possibly corresponds to TRBD1 (5 bases). CDR3 size: 15 residues. CDR1 LNHNV and CDR2 YYDKDF come from the germline V gene (reference sequence). V was trimmed by 0 bases and J by 5 bases, leaving 13 bases between them.

V usage is TRBV7-9 and J usage is TRBJ1-1; the D gene is possibly TRBD1 (5 bases). V lost 8 bases to trimming and J lost 8 bases, with 18 bases between them. Germline-derived CDR1 and CDR2 are SEHNR and FQNEAQ (reference sequence). This CDR3 is 13 amino acids long. The chain's CDR3 is CASGEGVGTEAFF. CDR3 coding DNA: TGTGCCAGCGGAGAAGGGGTAGGCACAGAAGCTTTCTTT. The full variable domain, with the rest looked up from reference TRBV7-9 and TRBJ1-1, is DTGVSQNPRHKITKRGQNVTFRCDPISEHNRLYWYRQTLGQGPEFLTYFQNEAQLEKSRLLSDRFSAERPKGSFSTLEIQRTEQGDSAMYLCASGEGVGTEAFFGQGTRLTVV.

V usage is TRBV6-1 and J usage is TRBJ2-2; D remains unclear. Trimming took off 5 bases at V and 3 bases at J, with 10 bases between the two ends. The CDR3 sequence is 14 residues long. The germline CDR1 and CDR2 sequences are MNHNS and SASEGT. CDR3 bases: TGTGCCAGCAGTCGTAAGACGGACACCGGGGAGCTGTTTTTT. This gives the protein CASSRKTDTGELFF.